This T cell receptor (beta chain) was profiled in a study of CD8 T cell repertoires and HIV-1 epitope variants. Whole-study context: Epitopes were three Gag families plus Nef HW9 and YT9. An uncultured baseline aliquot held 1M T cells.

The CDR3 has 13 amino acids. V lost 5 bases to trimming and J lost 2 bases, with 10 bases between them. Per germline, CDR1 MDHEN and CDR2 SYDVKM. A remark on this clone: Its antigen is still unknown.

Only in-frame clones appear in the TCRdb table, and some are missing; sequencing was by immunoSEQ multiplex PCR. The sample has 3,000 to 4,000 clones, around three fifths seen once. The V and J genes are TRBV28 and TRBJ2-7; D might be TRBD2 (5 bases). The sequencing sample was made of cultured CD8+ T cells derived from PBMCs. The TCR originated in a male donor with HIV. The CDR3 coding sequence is TGTGCCAGCAGTGGACTCGTAACCTACGAGCAGTACTTC. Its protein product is CASSGLVTYEQYF.